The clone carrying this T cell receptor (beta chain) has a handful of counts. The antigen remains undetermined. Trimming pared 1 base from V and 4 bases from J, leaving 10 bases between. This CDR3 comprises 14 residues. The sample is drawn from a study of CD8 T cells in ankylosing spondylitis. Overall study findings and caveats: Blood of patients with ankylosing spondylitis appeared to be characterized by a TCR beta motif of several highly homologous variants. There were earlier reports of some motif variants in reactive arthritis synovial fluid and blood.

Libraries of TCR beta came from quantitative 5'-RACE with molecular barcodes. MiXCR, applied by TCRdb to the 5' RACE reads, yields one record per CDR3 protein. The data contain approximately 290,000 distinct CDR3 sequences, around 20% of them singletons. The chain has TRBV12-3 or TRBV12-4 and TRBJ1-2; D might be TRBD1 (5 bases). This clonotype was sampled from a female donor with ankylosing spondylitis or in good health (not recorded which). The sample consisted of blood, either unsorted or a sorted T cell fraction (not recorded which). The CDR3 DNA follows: TGTGCCAGCAGTTTAGTGGGGGACCTCTATGGCTACACCTTC. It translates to CASSLVGDLYGYTF.